The T cell receptor beta chain described here comes from a study of cytomegalovirus exposure and HLA in healthy donors. The V gene end was trimmed by 5 bases and the J gene end by 2 bases; junction bases not matched to a gene: 3. The CDR3 has 15 residues. CDR1 is SGHNT and CDR2 is YENEEA in the germline V gene. PCR amplification relied on 60 Vbeta primers (plus 13 Jbeta primers). The assay was immunoSEQ multiplex PCR, and TCRdb's table has in-frame clones only and misses some. The sample lists about 160,000 clones; roughly four fifths were seen once. Regarding the study as a whole: Later work found most CMV-associated TCR beta chains apparently HLA-restricted. In an earlier analysis, in several hundred donors, most V segments appeared productive either ~90% or ~30% of the time. Later on, a genetic analysis was performed. It linked a missense variant in DCLRE1C with V- and J-gene trimming of TCR beta. Reportedly, TCR beta sequences accurately predicted HLA-A and HLA-B alleles in most subjects.

Comment on this clone: Its antigen is unidentified. Distinct nucleotide sequences in the sample also encode this CDR3.

This TCR was recovered from a man in his forties in good health and CMV-seronegative. The V and J genes are TRBV11-3 and TRBJ1-3; 10 bases are shared with TRBD1. Input material: PBMCs. CDR3 residues: CASSPGQGPGNTIYF. The CDR3, as DNA: TGTGCCAGCAGCCCGGGACAGGGGCCTGGAAACACCATATATTTT.